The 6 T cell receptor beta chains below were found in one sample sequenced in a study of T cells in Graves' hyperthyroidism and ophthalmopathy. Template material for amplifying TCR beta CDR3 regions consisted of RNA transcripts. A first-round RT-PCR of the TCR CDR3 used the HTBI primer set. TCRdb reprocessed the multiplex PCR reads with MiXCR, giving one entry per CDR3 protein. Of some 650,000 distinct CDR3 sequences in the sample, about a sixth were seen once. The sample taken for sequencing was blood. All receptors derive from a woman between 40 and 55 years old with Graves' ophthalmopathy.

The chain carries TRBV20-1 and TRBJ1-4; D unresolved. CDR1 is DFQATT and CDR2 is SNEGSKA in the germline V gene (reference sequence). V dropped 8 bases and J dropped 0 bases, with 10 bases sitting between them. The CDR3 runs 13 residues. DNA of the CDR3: TGCAGTCAGCGAATTGCAACTAATGAAAAACTGTTTTTT. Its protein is CSQRIATNEKLFF.

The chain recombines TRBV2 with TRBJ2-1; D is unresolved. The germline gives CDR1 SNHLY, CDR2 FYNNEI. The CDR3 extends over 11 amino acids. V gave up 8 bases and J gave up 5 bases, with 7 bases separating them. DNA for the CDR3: TGTGCCAGCCAGACCAACAATGAGCAGTTCTTC. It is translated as CASQTNNEQFF. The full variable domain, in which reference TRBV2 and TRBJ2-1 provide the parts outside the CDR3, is EPEVTQTPSHQVTQMGQEVILRCVPISNHLYFYWYRQILGQKVEFLVSFYNNEISEKSEIFDDQFSVERPDGSNFTLKIRSTKLEDSAMYFCASQTNNEQFFGPGTRLTVL.

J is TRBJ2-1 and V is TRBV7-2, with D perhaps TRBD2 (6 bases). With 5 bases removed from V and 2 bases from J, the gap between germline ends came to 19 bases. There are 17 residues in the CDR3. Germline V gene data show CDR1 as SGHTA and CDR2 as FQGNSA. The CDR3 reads CASSPQKGGGTYNEQFF. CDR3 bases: TGTGCCAGCAGCCCTCAAAAAGGTGGCGGGACCTACAATGAGCAGTTCTTC. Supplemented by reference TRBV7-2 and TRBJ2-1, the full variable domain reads GAGVSQSPSNKVTEKGKDVELRCDPISGHTALYWYRQSLGQGLEFLIYFQGNSAPDKSGLPSDRFSAERTGGSVSTLTIQRTQQEDSAVYLCASSPQKGGGTYNEQFFGPGTRLTVL.

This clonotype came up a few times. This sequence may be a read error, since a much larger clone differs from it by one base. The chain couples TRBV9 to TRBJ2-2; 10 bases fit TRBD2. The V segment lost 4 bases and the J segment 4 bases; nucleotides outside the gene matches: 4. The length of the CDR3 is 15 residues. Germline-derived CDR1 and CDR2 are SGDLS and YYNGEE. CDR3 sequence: CASSQTSGITGELFF. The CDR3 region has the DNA TGTGCCAGCAGCCAAACTAGCGGGATCACCGGGGAGCTGTTTTTT. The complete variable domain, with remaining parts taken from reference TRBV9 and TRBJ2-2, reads DSGVTQTPKHLITATGQRVTLRCSPRSGDLSVYWYQQSLDQGLQFLIQYYNGEERAKGNILERFSAQQFPDLHSELNLSSLELGDSALYFCASSQTSGITGELFFGEGSRLTVL.

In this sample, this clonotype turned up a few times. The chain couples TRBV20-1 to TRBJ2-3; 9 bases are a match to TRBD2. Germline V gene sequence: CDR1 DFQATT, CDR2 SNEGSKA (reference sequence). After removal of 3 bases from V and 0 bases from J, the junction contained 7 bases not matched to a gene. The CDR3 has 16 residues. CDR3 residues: CSARGGTSGSTDTQYF. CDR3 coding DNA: TGCAGTGCTAGGGGGGGTACTAGCGGGAGCACAGATACGCAGTATTTT.

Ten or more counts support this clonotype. The CDR3 loop reads CASGRLAVVNEQFF. In DNA form, the CDR3 reads TGTGCCAGCGGGAGACTAGCGGTAGTCAATGAGCAGTTCTTC. The chain combines TRBV2 with TRBJ2-1, with 9 bases lining up with TRBD2. From germline, CDR1 is SNHLY and CDR2 FYNNEI. J gave up 6 bases and V 8 bases, and 8 bases lay outside the gene matches. This CDR3 is built from 14 residues.